This is a list of T cell receptor beta chains from one sample in a study of blood T cells in healthy people across ages. TCRdb itself ran the 5' RACE reads through MiXCR, one entry per CDR3 protein. The table includes 1.5 million to 2 million distinct CDR3 sequences, about two fifths detected once. The sequencing input was blood. These receptors all stem from a human donor in good health. CDR3s include the opening cysteine and the closing phenylalanine or tryptophan. D genes are given only for firm matches. Only part of the rows carry a size: once, few, many, or a class if the clone is expanded.

D gene	V gene	clone size	J gene	CDR3 protein	CDR3 DNA
NA	TRBV6-6	few	TRBJ1-6	CASSYSGEDSPLHF	TGTGCCAGCAGTTACTCAGGGGAGGATTCACCCCTCCACTTT
NA	TRBV12-3/TRBV12-4	few	TRBJ1-2	CASSSGTMNGYTF	TGTGCCAGCAGTTCTGGGACAATGAATGGCTACACCTTC
NA	TRBV29-1	NA	TRBJ2-1	CSVEGLANNERFF	TGCAGCGTTGAAGGGCTAGCTAACAATGAGCGGTTCTTC
NA	TRBV7-3	once	TRBJ2-4	CASSSNSNEQYF	TGTGCCAGCAGTTCCAATTCTAATGAGCAGTACTTC
TRBD1	TRBV2	once	TRBJ2-7	CASTRDSPPISSYEQYF	TGTGCCAGCACCCGGGACAGCCCTCCCATAAGCTCCTACGAGCAGTACTTC
TRBD2	TRBV6-5	few	TRBJ2-7	CASSRERGHSYEQYF	TGTGCCAGCAGTCGAGAGCGGGGGCACTCCTACGAGCAGTACTTC
NA	TRBV10-3	few	TRBJ1-5	CAISEYRINQPQHF	TGTGCCATCAGTGAGTACAGAATCAATCAGCCCCAGCATTTT
NA	TRBV7-2	NA	TRBJ1-6	CASSFDRRTISNSPLHF	TGTGCCAGCAGCTTTGACAGGCGGACAATCTCCAATTCACCCCTCCACTTT
NA	TRBV29-1	few	TRBJ2-5	CSVGRDLETQYF	TGCAGCGTTGGCAGGGACCTAGAGACCCAGTACTTC
NA	TRBV28	once	TRBJ2-7	CASSSNLYEQYF	TGTGCCAGCAGTTCTAATTTGTACGAGCAGTACTTC
NA	TRBV30	few	TRBJ1-2	CAWSVRGRTYGYTF	TGTGCCTGGAGTGTAAGGGGCAGGACCTATGGCTACACCTTC
NA	TRBV16	NA	TRBJ2-7	CASSQSRTDF	TGTGCCAGCAGCCAATCCAGGACAGACTTC
TRBD2	TRBV5-1	few	TRBJ2-3	CASAYGRVSTDTQYF	TGCGCCAGCGCCTATGGGAGGGTGAGCACAGATACGCAGTATTTT
NA	TRBV10-3	few	TRBJ2-1	CAISTAGPFMDEQFF	TGTGCCATCAGCACCGCCGGGCCGTTTATGGATGAGCAGTTCTTC
NA	TRBV30	NA	TRBJ2-6	CVWSVRAVSGANVLTF	TGTGTCTGGAGTGTAAGGGCCGTCTCTGGGGCCAACGTCCTGACTTTC
NA	TRBV11-2	few	TRBJ2-5	CASSQLVAYQETQYF	TGTGCCAGCAGCCAATTGGTGGCGTACCAAGAGACCCAGTACTTC
TRBD1	TRBV12-3/TRBV12-4	NA	TRBJ1-5	CASSFPSDRGAQPQHF	TGTGCCAGCAGTTTTCCCTCGGACAGGGGGGCTCAGCCCCAGCATTTT
NA	TRBV5-6	few	TRBJ2-7	CASSYYDRQVPYEQYF	TGTGCCAGCAGCTACTATGACCGACAGGTCCCCTACGAGCAGTACTTC
NA	TRBV6-2/TRBV6-3	NA	TRBJ2-1	CASSFYLASVRNEQFF	TGTGCCAGCAGTTTCTATCTAGCGTCTGTACGGAATGAGCAGTTCTTC
TRBD1	TRBV2	NA	TRBJ2-1	CASMRGTETYNEQFF	TGTGCCAGCATGAGGGGGACAGAGACCTACAATGAGCAGTTCTTC
TRBD1	TRBV7-9	NA	TRBJ2-3	CASSLDRVNTDTQYF	TGTGCCAGCAGCCTTGACAGGGTCAATACAGATACGCAGTATTTT
TRBD2	TRBV24-1	NA	TRBJ2-5	CATSAGSGSETQYF	TGTGCCACCAGTGCTGGAAGCGGGAGTGAGACCCAGTACTTC
NA	TRBV6-2/TRBV6-3	NA	TRBJ2-1	CASSYMRDEQFF	TGTGCCAGCAGTTACATGAGGGATGAGCAGTTCTTC
NA	TRBV5-1	many	TRBJ1-4	CASSLEGSTANEKLFF	TGCGCCAGCAGCTTGGAAGGGTCTACGGCTAATGAAAAACTGTTTTTT
TRBD1	TRBV20-1	few	TRBJ1-2	CSARPPPPTGKDGYTF	TGCAGTGCTAGACCTCCCCCACCGACAGGGAAGGACGGCTACACCTTC
NA	TRBV19	NA	TRBJ1-1	CASKSGGTEAFF	TGTGCCAGTAAATCCGGGGGCACTGAAGCTTTCTTT
NA	TRBV20-1	NA	TRBJ2-1	CSAREQNEFF	TGCAGTGCTAGAGAACAGAATGAGTTCTTC
TRBD1	TRBV5-1	NA	TRBJ1-5	CASSSTGRDQPQHF	TGCGCCAGCAGCTCGACAGGGAGGGATCAGCCCCAGCATTTT
NA	TRBV7-9	few	TRBJ2-3	CASSLVGWPDTQYF	TGTGCCAGCAGCTTAGTTGGTTGGCCAGATACGCAGTATTTT
TRBD1	TRBV6-2/TRBV6-3	NA	TRBJ2-3	CASSLTTGTGADTQYF	TGTGCCAGCTCCCTTACTACCGGGACAGGGGCAGATACGCAGTATTTT
TRBD2	TRBV28	few	TRBJ2-3	CASSPRTSGDTDTQYF	TGTGCCAGCAGCCCGCGGACTAGCGGGGACACAGATACGCAGTATTTT
NA	TRBV4-3	NA	TRBJ2-7	CASSQEFSNEQYF	TGCGCCAGCAGCCAAGAATTCTCTAACGAGCAGTACTTC
TRBD1	TRBV20-1	NA	TRBJ2-2	CSASPFTGEFRTGELFF	TGCAGTGCTAGTCCCTTTACAGGGGAATTTCGCACCGGGGAGTTGTTTTTT
NA	TRBV10-3	few	TRBJ2-3	CAIDSGTDTQYF	TGTGCCATCGATTCGGGCACAGATACGCAGTATTTT
NA	TRBV9	NA	TRBJ2-7	CASSPTGQGTYEQYF	TGTGCCAGCAGCCCCACGGGGCAGGGTACCTACGAGCAGTACTTC
TRBD1	TRBV7-2	few	TRBJ2-5	CASSFPGTGVEETQYF	TGTGCCAGCAGCTTCCCCGGGACAGGGGTGGAGGAGACCCAGTACTTC
NA	TRBV9	NA	TRBJ1-1	CASSAGGIMNTEAFF	TGTGCCAGCAGCGCTGGGGGGATCATGAACACTGAAGCTTTCTTT
NA	TRBV15	NA	TRBJ1-2	CAASRDGRGYTF	TGTGCCGCCAGCAGAGATGGCCGCGGCTACACCTTC
TRBD2	TRBV20-1	NA	TRBJ2-1	CSVTTSGDLNEQVF	TGCAGTGTTACGACTAGCGGAGATCTCAATGAGCAGGTCTTC
TRBD2	TRBV5-1	NA	TRBJ2-1	CASSLAAGVFNEQFF	TGCGCCAGCAGCTTGGCAGCGGGGGTCTTCAATGAGCAGTTCTTC
NA	TRBV20-1	NA	TRBJ2-7	CSARFGEAYLYEQYF	TGCAGTGCTAGATTTGGGGAAGCCTACCTCTACGAGCAGTACTTC
TRBD2	TRBV28	NA	TRBJ2-7	CASSYTSGGAPVQYF	TGTGCCAGCAGCTATACTAGCGGGGGGGCTCCGGTGCAGTACTTC
TRBD2	TRBV7-2	many	TRBJ2-5	CASSLASGETQYF	TGTGCCAGCAGCTTAGCTAGCGGGGAGACCCAGTACTTC
NA	TRBV13	NA	TRBJ1-5	CASSLGRKVQPQHF	TGTGCCAGCAGCTTAGGACGGAAGGTGCAGCCCCAGCATTTT
NA	TRBV6-2/TRBV6-3	few	TRBJ2-7	CASSSLVAPDGYEQYF	TGTGCCAGCAGCTCTCTCGTGGCCCCGGACGGCTACGAGCAGTACTTC
NA	TRBV4-3	NA	TRBJ1-2	CASSPFLGFVNYGYTF	TGCGCCAGCAGCCCGTTCCTAGGTTTCGTTAACTATGGCTACACCTTC
NA	TRBV7-9	few	TRBJ2-3	CASSFGRRSTDTQYF	TGTGCCAGCAGCTTTGGCAGGAGGAGCACAGATACGCAGTATTTT
NA	TRBV15	NA	TRBJ2-7	CATAPPGARGYEQYF	TGTGCCACGGCCCCCCCCGGGGCACGGGGCTACGAGCAGTACTTC
NA	TRBV2	many	TRBJ2-7	CASREPGWTFHEQYF	TGTGCCAGCAGGGAGCCTGGTTGGACGTTCCACGAGCAGTACTTC
TRBD2	TRBV20-1	few	TRBJ2-1	CSARIQRGSDEQFF	TGCAGTGCTAGAATCCAGCGGGGAAGTGATGAGCAGTTCTTC
TRBD1	TRBV7-2	NA	TRBJ1-4	CASSSRTGANEKLFF	TGTGCCAGCAGCTCAAGGACAGGGGCTAATGAAAAACTGTTTTTT
TRBD1	TRBV11-3	NA	TRBJ2-1	CASSLDRGLMNEQFF	TGTGCCAGCAGTCTTGACAGGGGGCTGATGAATGAGCAGTTCTTC
TRBD1	TRBV7-2	many	TRBJ1-5	CASSQGQLGLPQHF	TGTGCCAGCAGCCAGGGACAGTTGGGCCTCCCCCAGCATTTT
TRBD2	TRBV6-5	few	TRBJ2-1	CASSYSAGGFLYNEQFF	TGTGCCAGCAGTTACTCGGCGGGGGGATTTCTATACAATGAGCAGTTCTTC
NA	TRBV5-1	NA	TRBJ2-1	CASSFSRDNQRFF	TGCGCCAGCAGCTTTTCCCGGGACAACCAGCGGTTCTTC
TRBD1	TRBV15	NA	TRBJ2-1	CATSTFRTGLNEQFF	TGTGCCACCAGCACTTTCAGGACAGGGTTGAATGAGCAGTTCTTC
TRBD2	TRBV29-1	NA	TRBJ2-7	CSVGDERGGHEQYF	TGCAGCGTTGGCGATGAGCGGGGAGGCCACGAGCAGTACTTC
NA	TRBV12-3/TRBV12-4	NA	TRBJ1-2	CASSLRRLYDYGYTF	TGTGCCAGCAGTTTACGTCGGCTCTACGACTATGGCTACACCTTC
NA	TRBV29-1	NA	TRBJ1-1	CSALQGGNTEAFF	TGCAGCGCCCTACAGGGAGGGAACACTGAAGCTTTCTTT